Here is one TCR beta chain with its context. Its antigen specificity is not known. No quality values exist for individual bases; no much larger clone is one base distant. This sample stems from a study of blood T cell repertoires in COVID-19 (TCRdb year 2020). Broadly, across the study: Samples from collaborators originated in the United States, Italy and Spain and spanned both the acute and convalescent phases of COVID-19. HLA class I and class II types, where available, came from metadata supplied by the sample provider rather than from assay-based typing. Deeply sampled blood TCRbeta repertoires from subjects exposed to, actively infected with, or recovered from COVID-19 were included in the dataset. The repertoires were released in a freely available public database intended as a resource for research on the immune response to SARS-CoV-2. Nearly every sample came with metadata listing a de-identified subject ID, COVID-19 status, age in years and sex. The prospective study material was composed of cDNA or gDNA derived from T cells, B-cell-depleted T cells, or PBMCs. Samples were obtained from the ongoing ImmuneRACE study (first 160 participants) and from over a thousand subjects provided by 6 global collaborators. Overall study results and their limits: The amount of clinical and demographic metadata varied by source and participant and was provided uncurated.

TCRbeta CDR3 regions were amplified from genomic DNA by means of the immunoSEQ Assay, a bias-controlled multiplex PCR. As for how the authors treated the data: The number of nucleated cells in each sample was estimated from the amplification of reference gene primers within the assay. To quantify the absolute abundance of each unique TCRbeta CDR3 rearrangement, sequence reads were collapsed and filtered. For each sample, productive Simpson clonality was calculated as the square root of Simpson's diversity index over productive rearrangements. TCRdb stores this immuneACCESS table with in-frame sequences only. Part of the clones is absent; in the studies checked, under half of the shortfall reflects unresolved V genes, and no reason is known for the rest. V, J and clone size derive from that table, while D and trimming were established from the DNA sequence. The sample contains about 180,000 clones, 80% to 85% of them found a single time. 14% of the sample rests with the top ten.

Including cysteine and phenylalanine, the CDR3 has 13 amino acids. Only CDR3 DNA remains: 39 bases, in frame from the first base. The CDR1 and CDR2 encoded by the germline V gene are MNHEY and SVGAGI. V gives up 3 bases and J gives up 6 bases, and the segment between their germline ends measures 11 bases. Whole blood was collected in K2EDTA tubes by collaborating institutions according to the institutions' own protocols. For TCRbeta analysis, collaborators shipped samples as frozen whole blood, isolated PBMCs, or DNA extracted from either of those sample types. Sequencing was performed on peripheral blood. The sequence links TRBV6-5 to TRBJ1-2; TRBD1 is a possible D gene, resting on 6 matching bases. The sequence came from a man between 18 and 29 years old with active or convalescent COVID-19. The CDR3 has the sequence CASSYTGSDGYTF. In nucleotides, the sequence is TGTGCCAGCAGTTATACAGGGTCGGATGGCTACACCTTC.